The 7 T cell receptor beta chains below come from one sample, sequenced in a study of cytomegalovirus exposure and HLA in healthy donors (dated 2017 in TCRdb). Libraries came from the immunoSEQ multiplex PCR assay. For the multiplex PCR, a mixture combining 60 forward primers for TCR Vbeta segments and 13 reverse primers for TCR Jbeta segments was used. TCRdb limited this immuneACCESS table to in-frame rearrangements with V and J called. A share of clones is missing; checked studies link under half to unresolved V genes, and the rest is unexplained. The record for this sample contains approximately 110,000 clones. Roughly 3.5% of the sample rests with the top ten. Sequences were obtained from PBMCs. All receptors derive from a man aged 18 to 29 in good health and CMV-seronegative.

The chain carries TRBV27 and TRBJ2-5, with 8 nucleotides matching TRBD1. Near its end, the DNA agrees better with TRBJ2-7, so the J call may be wrong. The CDR3 is 14 residues long. Per the germline V gene, CDR1 is MNHEY and CDR2 is SMNVEV (reference sequence). The CDR3, as DNA: TGTGCCAGCAGTCCAAGACAGGGGTCCTACGAGCAGTACTTC. Translation gives CASSPRQGSYEQYF.

This rearrangement joins TRBV6-5 to TRBJ2-3, with unresolved D. Per germline, CDR1 MNHEY and CDR2 SVGAGI. Deletions cut 6 bases from V and 2 bases from J, with 12 bases between. The CDR3 is 14 amino acids. CDR3 amino acids: CASSPQVSTDTQYF. The CDR3 coding sequence is TGTGCCAGCAGCCCCCAGGTCTCCACAGATACGCAGTATTTT.

The CDR3 spells CASQGLAGTSTDTQYF. The CDR3 DNA follows: TGTGCCAGCCAAGGGTTAGCGGGGACTAGCACAGATACGCAGTATTTT. V is TRBV4-2 and J is TRBJ2-3, with 8 bases aligning to TRBD2. CDR1 is LGHNA and CDR2 is YNFKEQ in the germline V gene. With V trimmed by 8 bases and J by 0 bases, 10 bases remained unmatched. This CDR3 contains 16 residues.

The gene calls are TRBV4-1 and TRBJ2-7; D may be TRBD2 (6 bases). V gave up 0 bases and J gave up 3 bases, with 15 bases separating them. The CDR3 is made up of 16 amino acids. Germline CDR1 and CDR2: MGHRA and YSYEKL. The CDR3 here is CASSQDSGMGGYEQYF. DNA of the CDR3: TGCGCCAGCAGCCAAGATTCGGGAATGGGAGGCTACGAGCAGTACTTC.

The chain uses TRBV5-6 and TRBJ1-2; tentative D call: TRBD1 (5 bases). The CDR3 runs 15 residues. V was clipped by 4 bases and J by 0 bases, with 13 bases between them. Germline V gene data show CDR1 as SGHDT and CDR2 as YYEEEE. CDR3 region: CASSVGPTTNYGYTF. In DNA, the CDR3 is TGTGCCAGCAGCGTGGGACCGACTACTAACTATGGCTACACCTTC.

The rearrangement uses TRBV10-3 and TRBJ1-2; 7 nucleotides align to TRBD1. CDR1 is ENHRY, CDR2 SYGVKD, per germline. With 10 bases clipped from V and 7 bases from J, the junction kept 15 bases outside the gene matches. The CDR3 has 14 amino acids. Written as DNA, the CDR3 is TGTGCCACTCAAAGGGACAGTTCTTGGACTGGCTACACCTTC. Translation: CATQRDSSWTGYTF.

This chain connects TRBV18 to TRBJ2-3; the D is unclear. The CDR3 length is 15 residues. V lost 2 bases and J lost 0, with 9 bases in between. Germline CDR1 and CDR2: KGHSH and LQKENI. The CDR3 protein is CASSPEVLSTDTQYF. The CDR3 DNA reads as TGTGCCAGCTCACCAGAGGTCCTAAGCACAGATACGCAGTATTTT. Full variable domain (missing parts from reference TRBV18 and TRBJ2-3): NAGVMQNPRHLVRRRGQEARLRCSPMKGHSHVYWYRQLPEEGLKFMVYLQKENIIDESGMPKERFSAEFPKEGPSILRIQQVVRGDSAAYFCASSPEVLSTDTQYFGPGTRLTVL.